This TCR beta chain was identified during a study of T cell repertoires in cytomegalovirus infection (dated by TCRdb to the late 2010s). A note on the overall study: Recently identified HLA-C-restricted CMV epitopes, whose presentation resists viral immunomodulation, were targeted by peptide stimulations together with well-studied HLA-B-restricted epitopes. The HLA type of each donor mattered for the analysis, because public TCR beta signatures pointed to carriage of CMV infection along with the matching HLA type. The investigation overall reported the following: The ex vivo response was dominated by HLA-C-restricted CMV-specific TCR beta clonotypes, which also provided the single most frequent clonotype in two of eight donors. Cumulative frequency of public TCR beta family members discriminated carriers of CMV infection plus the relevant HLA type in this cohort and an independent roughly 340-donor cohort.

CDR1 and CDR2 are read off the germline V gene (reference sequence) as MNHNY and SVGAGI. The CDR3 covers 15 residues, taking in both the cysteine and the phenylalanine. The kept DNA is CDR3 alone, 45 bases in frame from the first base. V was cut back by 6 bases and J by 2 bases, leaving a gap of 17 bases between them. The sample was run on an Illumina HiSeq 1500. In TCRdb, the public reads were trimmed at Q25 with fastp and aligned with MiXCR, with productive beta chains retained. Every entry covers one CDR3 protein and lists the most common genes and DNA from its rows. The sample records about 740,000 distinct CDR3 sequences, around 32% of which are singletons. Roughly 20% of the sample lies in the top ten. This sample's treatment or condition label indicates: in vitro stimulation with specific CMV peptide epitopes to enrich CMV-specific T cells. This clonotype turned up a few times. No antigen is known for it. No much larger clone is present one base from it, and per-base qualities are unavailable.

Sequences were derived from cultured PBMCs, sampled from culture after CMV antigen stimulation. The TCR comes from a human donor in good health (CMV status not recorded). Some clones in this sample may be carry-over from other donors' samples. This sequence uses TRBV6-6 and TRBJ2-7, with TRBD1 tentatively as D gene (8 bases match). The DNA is TGTGCCAGCAGACTAGACAGGGGAGGGACCTACGAGCAGTACTTC. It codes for CASRLDRGGTYEQYF.